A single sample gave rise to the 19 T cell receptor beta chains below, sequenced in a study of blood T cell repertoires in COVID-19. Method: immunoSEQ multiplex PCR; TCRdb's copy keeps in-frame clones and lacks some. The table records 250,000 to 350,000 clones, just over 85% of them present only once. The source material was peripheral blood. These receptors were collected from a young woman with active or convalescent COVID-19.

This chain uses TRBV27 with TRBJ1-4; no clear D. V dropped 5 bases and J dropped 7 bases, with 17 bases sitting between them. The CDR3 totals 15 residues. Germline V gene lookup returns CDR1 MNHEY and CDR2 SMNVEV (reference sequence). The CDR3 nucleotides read TGTGCCAGCAGTCCTCATCAGGCACTGGGTGAAAAACTGTTTTTT. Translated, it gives CASSPHQALGEKLFF. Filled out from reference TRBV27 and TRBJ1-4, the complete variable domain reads EAQVTQNPRYLITVTGKKLTVTCSQNMNHEYMSWYRQDPGLGLRQIYYSMNVEVTDKGDVPEGYKVSRKEKRNFPLILESPSPNQTSLYFCASSPHQALGEKLFFGSGTQLSVL.

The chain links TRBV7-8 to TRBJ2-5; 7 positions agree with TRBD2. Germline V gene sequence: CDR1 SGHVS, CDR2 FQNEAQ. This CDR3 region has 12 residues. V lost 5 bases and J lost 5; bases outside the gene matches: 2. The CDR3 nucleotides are TGTGCCAGCAGCCGGGGAGGGGAGACCCAGTACTTC. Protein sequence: CASSRGGETQYF.

The CDR3, as DNA: TGTGCCAGCAGCACGACAGGGCCCCACTCCTACGAGCAGTACTTC. Protein: CASSTTGPHSYEQYF. This rearrangement joins TRBV21-1 to TRBJ2-7; TRBD1 reflects the table's D call only, with no check against the DNA. TRBV21-1 has pseudogene status. The CDR3 covers 15 residues.

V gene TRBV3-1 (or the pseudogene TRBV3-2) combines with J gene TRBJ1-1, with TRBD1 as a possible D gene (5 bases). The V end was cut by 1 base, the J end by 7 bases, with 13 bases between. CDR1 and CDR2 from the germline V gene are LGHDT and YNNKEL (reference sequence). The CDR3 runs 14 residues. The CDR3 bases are TGTGCCAGCAGCCAAGCCCCCAGGGCTTATGAAGCTTTCTTT. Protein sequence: CASSQAPRAYEAFF.

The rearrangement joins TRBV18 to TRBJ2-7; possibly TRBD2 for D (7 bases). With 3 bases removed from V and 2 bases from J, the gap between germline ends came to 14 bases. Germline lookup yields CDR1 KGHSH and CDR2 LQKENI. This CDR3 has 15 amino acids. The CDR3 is CASSPLFGGPYEQYF. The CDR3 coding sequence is TGTGCCAGCTCACCTTTATTCGGGGGGCCCTACGAGCAGTACTTC. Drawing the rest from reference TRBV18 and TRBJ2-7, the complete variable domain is NAGVMQNPRHLVRRRGQEARLRCSPMKGHSHVYWYRQLPEEGLKFMVYLQKENIIDESGMPKERFSAEFPKEGPSILRIQQVVRGDSAAYFCASSPLFGGPYEQYFGPGTRLTVT.

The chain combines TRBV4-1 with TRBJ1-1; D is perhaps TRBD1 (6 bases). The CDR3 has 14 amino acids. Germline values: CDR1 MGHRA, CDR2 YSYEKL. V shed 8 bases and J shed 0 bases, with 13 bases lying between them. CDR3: CASPRGGMNTEAFF. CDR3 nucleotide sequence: TGCGCCAGCCCAAGGGGGGGGATGAACACTGAAGCTTTCTTT.

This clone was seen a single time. The chain's CDR3 is CASSPDRTLSSYNEQFF. In DNA form, the CDR3 reads TGTGCCAGCAGTCCAGACAGAACTCTTAGCTCCTACAATGAGCAGTTCTTC. V is TRBV28 and J is TRBJ2-1; D is perhaps TRBD1 (5 bases). The V end lost 5 bases, the J end lost 0 bases, and 17 bases lay between the germline ends. From germline, CDR1 is MDHEN and CDR2 SYDVKM. The CDR3 contains 17 residues.

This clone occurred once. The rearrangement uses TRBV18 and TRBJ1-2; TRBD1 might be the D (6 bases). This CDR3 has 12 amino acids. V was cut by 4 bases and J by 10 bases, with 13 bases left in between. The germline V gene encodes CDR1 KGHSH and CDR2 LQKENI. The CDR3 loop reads CASSQQGRDYTF. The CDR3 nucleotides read TGTGCCAGCTCACAACAGGGTCGGGACTACACCTTC. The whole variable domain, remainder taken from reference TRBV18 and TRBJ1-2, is NAGVMQNPRHLVRRRGQEARLRCSPMKGHSHVYWYRQLPEEGLKFMVYLQKENIIDESGMPKERFSAEFPKEGPSILRIQQVVRGDSAAYFCASSQQGRDYTFGSGTRLTVV.

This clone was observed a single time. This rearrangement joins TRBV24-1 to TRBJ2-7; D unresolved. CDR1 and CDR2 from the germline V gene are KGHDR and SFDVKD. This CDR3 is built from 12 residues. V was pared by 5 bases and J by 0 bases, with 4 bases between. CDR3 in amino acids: CATSGPSYEQYF. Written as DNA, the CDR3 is TGTGCCACCAGTGGGCCCTCCTACGAGCAGTACTTC.

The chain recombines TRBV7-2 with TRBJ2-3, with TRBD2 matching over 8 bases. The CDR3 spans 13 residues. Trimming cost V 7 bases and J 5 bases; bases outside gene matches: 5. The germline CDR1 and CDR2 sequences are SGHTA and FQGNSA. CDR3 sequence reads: CASTAGGQDTQYF. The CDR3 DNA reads TGTGCCAGCACCGCGGGGGGTCAAGATACGCAGTATTTT.

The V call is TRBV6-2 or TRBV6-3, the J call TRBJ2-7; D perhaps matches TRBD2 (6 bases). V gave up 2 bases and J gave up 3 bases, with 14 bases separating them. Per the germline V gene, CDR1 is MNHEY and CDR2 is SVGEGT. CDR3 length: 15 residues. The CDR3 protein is CASSYGGTPDYEQYF. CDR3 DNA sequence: TGTGCCAGCAGTTACGGAGGGACGCCGGACTACGAGCAGTACTTC.

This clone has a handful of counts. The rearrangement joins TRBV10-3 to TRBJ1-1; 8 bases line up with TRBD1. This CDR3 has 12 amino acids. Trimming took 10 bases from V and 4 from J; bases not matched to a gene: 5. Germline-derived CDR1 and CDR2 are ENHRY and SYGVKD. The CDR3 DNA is TGTGCCACGAGTACAGGGGGCACTGAAGCTTTCTTT. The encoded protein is CATSTGGTEAFF.

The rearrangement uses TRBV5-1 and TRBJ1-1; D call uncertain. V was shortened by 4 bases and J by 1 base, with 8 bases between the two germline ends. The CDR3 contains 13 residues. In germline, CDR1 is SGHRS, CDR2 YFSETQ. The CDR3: CASSQDWNTEAFF. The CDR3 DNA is TGCGCCAGCAGCCAGGACTGGAACACTGAAGCTTTCTTT.

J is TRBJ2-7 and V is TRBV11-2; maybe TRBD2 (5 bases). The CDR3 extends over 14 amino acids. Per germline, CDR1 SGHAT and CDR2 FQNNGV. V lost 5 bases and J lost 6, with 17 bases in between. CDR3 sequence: CASSEDQRLFEQYF. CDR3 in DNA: TGTGCCAGCAGCGAAGATCAGCGGTTGTTCGAGCAGTACTTC.

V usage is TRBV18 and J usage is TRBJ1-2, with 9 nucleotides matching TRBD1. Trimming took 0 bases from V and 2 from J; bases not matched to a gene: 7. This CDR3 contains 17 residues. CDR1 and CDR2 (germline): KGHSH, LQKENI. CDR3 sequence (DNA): TGTGCCAGCTCACCACCGGGACAGGGTTGGGGCAACTATGGCTACACCTTC. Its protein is CASSPPGQGWGNYGYTF.

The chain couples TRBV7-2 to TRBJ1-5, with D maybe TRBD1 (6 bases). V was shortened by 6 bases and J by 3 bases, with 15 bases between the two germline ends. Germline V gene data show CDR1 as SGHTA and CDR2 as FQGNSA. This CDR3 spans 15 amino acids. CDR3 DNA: TGTGCCAGCAGATCAGGGGCAGGGATCAATCAGCCCCAGCATTTT. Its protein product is CASRSGAGINQPQHF.

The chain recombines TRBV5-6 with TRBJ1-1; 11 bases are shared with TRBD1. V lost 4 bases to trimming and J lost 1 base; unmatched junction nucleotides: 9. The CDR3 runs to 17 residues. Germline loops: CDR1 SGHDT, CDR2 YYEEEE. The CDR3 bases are TGTGCCAGCAGCCCGGACCGGGACAGGGGGTGGAACACTGAAGCTTTCTTT. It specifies CASSPDRDRGWNTEAFF.

The CDR3 DNA reads TGTGCCAGCACCCGACCGGGACTAGGCCTCTACGAGCAGTACTTC. Amino acid sequence: CASTRPGLGLYEQYF. The gene calls are TRBV6-5 and TRBJ2-7, with 8 bases that match TRBD2. The CDR3 consists of 15 residues. V was pared by 7 bases and J by 3 bases, with 11 bases of the junction left unmatched. CDR1 and CDR2 from the germline V gene are MNHEY and SVGAGI.

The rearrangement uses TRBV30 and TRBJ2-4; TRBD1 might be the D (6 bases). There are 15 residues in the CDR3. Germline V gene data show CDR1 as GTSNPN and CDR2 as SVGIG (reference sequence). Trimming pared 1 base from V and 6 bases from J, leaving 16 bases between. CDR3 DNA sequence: TGTGCCTGGAGTGCGGTCCGAAGAGGGGGAAACATTCAGTACTTC. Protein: CAWSAVRRGGNIQYF.